This entry is about one T cell receptor (beta chain). The antigen is unknown. The sample originates from a study of T cell responses to AZD1222 COVID-19 vaccine. For the study at large: Second-dose intervals of approximately 4 or approximately 12 weeks were pooled.

CDR3 length: 13 residues. Germline CDR1 SGHNT, CDR2 YYREEE (reference sequence). V was cut by 3 bases and J by 1 base, with 6 bases left in between. Whole-study findings and limits: It should be noted that donors were predominantly white British and more often female, and clonal diversity was possibly underestimated.

This table comes from immunoSEQ multiplex PCR, and its TCRdb copy is limited to in-frame clones, with some not included. The repertoire has approximately 160,000 clones, about nine tenths of them found once; the top ten carry around 1.5%. The clonotype was recovered from an adult in good health. The source was peripheral blood, collected on day 0 of AZD1222 vaccination. This chain joins TRBV5-4 and TRBJ2-3; no clear D gene. In DNA, the CDR3 is TGTGCCAGCAGCTCATTTGGCACAGATACGCAGTATTTT. Amino acids: CASSSFGTDTQYF.